What follows are 18 T cell receptor beta chains derived from one specimen sequenced in a study of T cell clonality in common variable immunodeficiency. Libraries were prepared by immunoSEQ multiplex PCR; TCRdb keeps only in-frame clonotypes and omits some of them. The table lists 40,000 to 45,000 clones, with no singletons. Sequencing used peripheral blood mononuclear cells. The source of these receptors is a person aged 18 to 75 in good health.

This clone has at least ten counts. The observed sequence ends 3 residues before the CDR3 terminus, with the missing tail filled in from the germline J gene. The chain combines TRBV5-1 with TRBJ1-1; 8 bases fit TRBD1. J was trimmed by 2 bases and V by 0 bases; bases with no gene match: 3. The germline CDR1 and CDR2 sequences are SGHRS and YFSETQ. The CDR3 spans 15 residues. The DNA read from the CDR3 is TGCGCCAGCAGCTTGGACGGACAGGGCAACACTGAA. Its protein product is CASSLDGQGNTE. The whole CDR3 sequence is CASSLDGQGNTEAFF.

This clone was detected many times. From the germline J gene comes the end of the CDR3, since the read stops 3 residues before it. The same CDR3 can be traced to other DNA sequences in this sample. This chain joins TRBV28 and TRBJ2-7; the D is unclear. The CDR3 has 13 residues. CDR1 is MDHEN, CDR2 SYDVKM, per germline. The V end was cut by 2 bases, the J end by 1 base, with 6 bases between. The sequenced CDR3 bases are TGTGCCAGCAGTTTAGGCCTGTCCTACGAG. This sequence encodes CASSLGLSYE. The whole CDR3 is CASSLGLSYEQYF.

This clone was picked up many times. The missing CDR3 end, 3 residues past where the read stops, is filled in from the germline J gene. The rearrangement joins TRBV11-3 to TRBJ2-7, with 7 bases identical to TRBD1. The CDR3 covers 13 residues. Germline V lookup: CDR1 SGHNT, CDR2 YENEEA. J gave up 5 bases and V 6 bases, and 7 bases lay outside the gene matches. This chain's CDR3 is CASRETGSNEQYF. The sequenced part of the CDR3 DNA is TGTGCCAGCAGAGAGACAGGGTCGAACGAG.

This clone was counted many times. The read halts 3 residues ahead of the CDR3 end, with the missing end drawn from the germline J gene. The chain couples TRBV19 to TRBJ2-5; TRBD2 aligns across 8 bases. J was trimmed by 5 bases and V by 4 bases; bases with no gene match: 6. CDR1 and CDR2 from the germline V gene are LNHDA and SQIVND (reference sequence). The CDR3 runs 14 residues. The DNA read from the CDR3 is TGTGCCAGTAGTAAAAAGCGGGAGCGGGAGACC. Residues: CASSKKRERET. The full CDR3 protein reads CASSKKRERETQYF.

The table lists this clone with many counts. Coverage ceases 3 residues before the CDR3 finishes, and the germline J gene fills in the end. The rearrangement joins TRBV28 to TRBJ2-3; D unresolved. The CDR3 spans 13 residues. The germline V gene encodes CDR1 MDHEN and CDR2 SYDVKM. The V end was cut by 5 bases, the J end by 5 bases, with 11 bases between. CDR3 amino acids: CASSTPQVDTQYF. Incomplete CDR3 DNA: TGTGCCAGCAGTACCCCCCAGGTAGATACG.

This clone was detected ten times or more. From the germline J gene comes the end of the CDR3, since the read stops 3 residues before it. The V call is TRBV18, the J call TRBJ2-1, with 15 bases identical to TRBD2. Germline CDR1 KGHSH, CDR2 LQKENI. J gave up 7 bases and V 3 bases, and 7 bases lay outside the gene matches. This CDR3 comprises 17 residues. The CDR3 bases that were read are TGTGCCAGCTCACCCCGGACTAGCGGGAGGGCCAAAAATGAG. Encoded protein: CASSPRTSGRAKNE. The whole CDR3 protein is CASSPRTSGRAKNEQFF.

This clone was counted ten times or more. The missing CDR3 end, 3 residues past where the read stops, is filled in from the germline J gene. The rearrangement links TRBV7-3 to TRBJ2-3; D is perhaps TRBD2 (6 bases). Looked up from germline, CDR1 is SGHTA and CDR2 is FQGTGA. This CDR3 is built from 14 residues. Between the trimmed V and J ends, which lost 1 base and 3 bases, there was a span of 8 bases. CDR3 sequence: CASSLSGGTDTQYF. The DNA read from the CDR3 is TGTGCCAGCAGCTTAAGTGGGGGGACAGATACG.

This clone was recorded many times. The sequenced CDR3 bases are TGTGCCAGCAGCGACAGGGGCTATGGC. It encodes CASSDRGYG. Given in full, the CDR3 is CASSDRGYGYTF. The chain is built from TRBV7-9 and TRBJ1-2, with 8 nucleotides matching TRBD1. The read stops 3 residues short of the end of the CDR3; the missing end is completed from the germline J gene. Per germline, CDR1 SEHNR and CDR2 FQNEAQ (reference sequence). The CDR3 has 12 residues. The V gene end was trimmed by 5 bases and the J gene end by 4 bases; junction bases not matched to a gene: 0.

This clone was detected ten times or more. The read stops 3 residues short of the end of the CDR3; the missing end is completed from the germline J gene. This sequence joins TRBV29-1 and TRBJ1-1; D uncertain. Germline V gene sequence: CDR1 SQVTM, CDR2 ANQGSEA. Trimming removed 5 bases at V and 5 bases at J, with 12 bases between. The CDR3 is made up of 12 amino acids. The CDR3 reads CSVSRGQTEAFF. The sequenced part of the CDR3 DNA is TGCAGCGTTTCCAGAGGGCAGACTGAA. Complete variable domain (other parts from reference TRBV29-1 and TRBJ1-1): SAVISQKPSRDICQRGTSLTIQCQVDSQVTMMFWYRQQPGQSLTLIATANQGSEATYESGFVIDKFPISRPNLTFSTLTVSNMSPEDSSIYLCSVSRGQTEAFFGQGTRLTVV.

This clone was observed many times. Read coverage stops 3 residues before the CDR3 terminus; the germline J gene supplies the remainder. The chain couples TRBV15 to TRBJ1-1; no reliable D call. Between the trimmed V and J ends, which lost 2 bases and 0 bases, there was a span of 4 bases. CDR1 and CDR2 from the germline V gene are LNHNV and YYDKDF (reference sequence). CDR3 length: 13 amino acids. Incomplete CDR3 DNA: TGTGCCACCAGCAGACAGGTGAACACTGAA. This encodes CATSRQVNTE. The entire CDR3 is CATSRQVNTEAFF.

At least ten counts were recorded for this clone. Read data end 3 residues before the CDR3 end; the end is taken from the germline J gene. This chain joins TRBV12-3 or TRBV12-4 and TRBJ2-7, with a weak D call TRBD2 (7 bases). The length of the CDR3 is 13 residues. Trimming removed 4 bases at V and 5 bases at J, with 12 bases between. CDR3 DNA (partial): TGTGCCAGCAGTTCGGGGGGCCTCAACGAG. This sequence encodes CASSSGGLNE. The complete CDR3 protein is CASSSGGLNEQYF.

Many counts were recorded for this clone. The CDR3 end is not reached by the read, which stops 3 residues before it; the germline J gene fills it in. The gene calls are TRBV30 and TRBJ1-2; 9 bases map to TRBD1. This CDR3 has 15 residues. CDR1 and CDR2 (germline): GTSNPN, SVGIG (reference sequence). CDR3 residues: CAWSVIGTGTGGYTF. The part of the CDR3 DNA that was read is TGTGCCTGGAGTGTAATAGGGACAGGGACGGGGGGC.

This clone was seen at least ten times. The missing CDR3 end, 3 residues past where the read stops, is filled in from the germline J gene. This chain connects TRBV19 to TRBJ2-1; possibly TRBD2 for D (5 bases). The CDR3 loop spans 15 amino acids. Germline V lookup: CDR1 LNHDA, CDR2 SQIVND (reference sequence). Trimming left V 3 bases short and J 2 bases short, with 11 bases between. CDR3 DNA, as far as it was read: TGTGCCAGTAGTATCGGGGAAGGACCCTACAATGAG. It translates to CASSIGEGPYNE. The full CDR3 protein reads CASSIGEGPYNEQFF.

This clone was seen many times. The read finishes 3 residues shy of the CDR3 end, and the germline J gene is used to complete it. The V gene is TRBV24-1, the J gene TRBJ2-7; 10 bases match TRBD2. The V and J ends lost 8 bases and 5 bases, in that order; junction bases with no gene match: 20. Per the germline V gene, CDR1 is KGHDR and CDR2 is SFDVKD. The CDR3 loop spans 18 amino acids. The CDR3 is CATTKASGSFLFWDEQYF. The sequenced CDR3 bases are TGTGCCACCACAAAGGCTAGCGGGAGCTTCTTGTTTTGGGACGAG.

This clone was detected ten times or more. The read stops 3 residues short of the end of the CDR3; the missing end is completed from the germline J gene. The rearrangement links TRBV4-2 to TRBJ2-7; TRBD1 matches 10 bases. The CDR3 is 15 amino acids. CDR1 is LGHNA and CDR2 is YNFKEQ in the germline V gene. V was pared by 3 bases and J by 0 bases, with 2 bases of the junction left unmatched. The covered CDR3 bases are TGTGCCAGCAGCCACGGACAGGGGGTCTCCTACGAG. This encodes CASSHGQGVSYE. The CDR3 in its entirety is CASSHGQGVSYEQYF.

This clone was seen ten or more times. The CDR3 extends 3 residues past the end of the read, so its final part is completed from the germline J gene. V usage is TRBV7-9 and J usage is TRBJ1-1; 8 nucleotides line up with TRBD1. CDR1 and CDR2 (germline): SEHNR, FQNEAQ (reference sequence). This CDR3 has 14 amino acids. Trimming cost V 5 bases and J 0 bases; bases outside gene matches: 2. The CDR3 bases that were read are TGTGCCAGCAGCCCGGGACAGGTGAACACTGAA. Its protein is CASSPGQVNTE. From start to end, the CDR3 is CASSPGQVNTEAFF.

In this sample, this clone turned up many times. The read gets to within 3 residues of the CDR3 end, and the germline J gene fills in the rest. V usage is TRBV28 and J usage is TRBJ2-7; D is perhaps TRBD2 (5 bases). Trimming removed 8 bases from V and 1 base from J, with 9 bases in between. Germline CDR1 and CDR2: MDHEN and SYDVKM. This CDR3 has 12 amino acids. CDR3 region: CASGRGSYEQYF. The part of the CDR3 DNA that was read is TGTGCCAGCGGGCGAGGGTCCTACGAG.

This clone has only a few counts. One end of the junction varies from germline; a read error may be responsible. The read terminates 3 residues ahead of where the CDR3 ends, so the germline J gene completes it. V gene TRBV6-4 combines with J gene TRBJ2-3; D perhaps matches TRBD1 (5 bases). The germline gives CDR1 MRHNA, CDR2 SNTAGT. CDR3 length equals 14 residues. The CDR3 sequence is CASSDQGFTGTQYF. Partial CDR3 DNA: TGTGCCAGCAGTGACCAGGGATTCACAGGTACG.